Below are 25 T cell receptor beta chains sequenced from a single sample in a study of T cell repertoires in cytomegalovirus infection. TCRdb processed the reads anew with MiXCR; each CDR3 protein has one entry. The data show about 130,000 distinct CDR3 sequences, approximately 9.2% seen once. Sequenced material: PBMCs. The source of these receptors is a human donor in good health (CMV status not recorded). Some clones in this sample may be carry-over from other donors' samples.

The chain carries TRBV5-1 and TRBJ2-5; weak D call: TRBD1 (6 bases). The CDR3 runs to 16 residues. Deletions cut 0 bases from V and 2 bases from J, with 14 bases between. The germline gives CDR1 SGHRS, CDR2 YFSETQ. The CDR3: CASSLAGQRGQETQYF. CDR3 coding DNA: TGCGCCAGCAGCTTGGCAGGACAGAGGGGTCAAGAGACCCAGTACTTC.

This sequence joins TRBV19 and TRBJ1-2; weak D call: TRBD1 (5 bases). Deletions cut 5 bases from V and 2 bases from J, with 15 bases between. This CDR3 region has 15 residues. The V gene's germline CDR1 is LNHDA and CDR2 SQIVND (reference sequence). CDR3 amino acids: CASSSQAGRNYGYTF. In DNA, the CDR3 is TGTGCCAGTAGTTCCCAGGCAGGGAGGAACTATGGCTACACCTTC.

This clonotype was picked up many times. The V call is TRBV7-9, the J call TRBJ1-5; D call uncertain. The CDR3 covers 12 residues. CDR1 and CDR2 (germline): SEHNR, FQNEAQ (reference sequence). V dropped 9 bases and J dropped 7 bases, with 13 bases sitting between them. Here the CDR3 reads CASRNEGQPQHF. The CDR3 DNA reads TGTGCCAGTAGGAATGAGGGCCAGCCCCAGCATTTT.

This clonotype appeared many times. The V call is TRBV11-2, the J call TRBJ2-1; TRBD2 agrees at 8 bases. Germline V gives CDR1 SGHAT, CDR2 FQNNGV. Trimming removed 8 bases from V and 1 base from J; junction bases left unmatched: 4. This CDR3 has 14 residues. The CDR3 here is CASDGGGSYNEQFF. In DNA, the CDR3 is TGTGCCAGCGACGGCGGGGGGTCCTACAATGAGCAGTTCTTC.

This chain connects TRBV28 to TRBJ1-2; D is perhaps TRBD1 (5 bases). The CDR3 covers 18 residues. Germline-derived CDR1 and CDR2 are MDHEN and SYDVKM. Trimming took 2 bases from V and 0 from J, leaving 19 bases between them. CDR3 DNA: TGTGCCAGCAGTTTAGACAGCCATCTTATATCCTCTAACTATGGCTACACCTTC. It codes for CASSLDSHLISSNYGYTF.

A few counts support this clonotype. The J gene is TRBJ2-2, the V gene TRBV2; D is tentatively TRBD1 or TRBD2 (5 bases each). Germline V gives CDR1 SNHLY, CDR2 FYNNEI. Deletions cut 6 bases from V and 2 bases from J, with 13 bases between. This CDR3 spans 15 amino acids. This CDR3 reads CASRLGTTNTGELFF. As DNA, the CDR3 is TGTGCCAGCAGATTAGGGACCACCAACACCGGGGAGCTGTTTTTT.

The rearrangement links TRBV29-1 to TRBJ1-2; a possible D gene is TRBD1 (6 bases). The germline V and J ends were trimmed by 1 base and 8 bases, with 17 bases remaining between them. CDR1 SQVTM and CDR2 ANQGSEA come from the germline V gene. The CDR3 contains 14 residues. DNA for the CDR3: TGCAGCGTTGAAGGGGGGGCAGGGATCGGCGGCTACACCTTC. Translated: CSVEGGAGIGGYTF.

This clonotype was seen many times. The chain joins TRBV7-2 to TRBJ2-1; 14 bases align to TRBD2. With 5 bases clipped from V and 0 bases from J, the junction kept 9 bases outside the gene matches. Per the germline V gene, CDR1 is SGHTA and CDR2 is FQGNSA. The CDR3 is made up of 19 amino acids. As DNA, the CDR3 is TGTGCCAGCAGCCCCCCGGGACTAGCGGGGGTGAGCTCCTACAATGAGCAGTTCTTC. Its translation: CASSPPGLAGVSSYNEQFF.

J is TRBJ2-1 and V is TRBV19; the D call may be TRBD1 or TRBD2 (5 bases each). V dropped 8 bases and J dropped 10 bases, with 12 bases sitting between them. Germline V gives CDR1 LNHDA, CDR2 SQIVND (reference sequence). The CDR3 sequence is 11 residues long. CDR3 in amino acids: CASGWGWEQFF. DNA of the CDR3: TGTGCCAGTGGCTGGGGGTGGGAGCAGTTCTTC.

Written as DNA, the CDR3 is TGTGCCAGCTCACCTGACAGGACGAATGAAAAACTGTTTTTT. It is translated as CASSPDRTNEKLFF. The genes are TRBV18 and TRBJ1-4; TRBD1 is a possible D gene (6 bases). The V end lost 3 bases, the J end lost 5 bases, and 10 bases lay between the germline ends. The CDR3 runs 14 residues. Germline assignment: CDR1 KGHSH and CDR2 LQKENI.

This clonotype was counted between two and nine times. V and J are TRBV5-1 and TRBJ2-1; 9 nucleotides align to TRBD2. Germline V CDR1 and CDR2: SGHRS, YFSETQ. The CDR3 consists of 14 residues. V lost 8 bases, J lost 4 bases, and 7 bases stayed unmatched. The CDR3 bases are TGCGCCAGTCTCGCGGGGGGGGTTTACAATGAGCAGTTCTTC. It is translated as CASLAGGVYNEQFF. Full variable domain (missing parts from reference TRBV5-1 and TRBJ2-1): KAGVTQTPRYLIKTRGQQVTLSCSPISGHRSVSWYQQTPGQGLQFLFEYFSETQRNKGNFPGRFSGRQFSNSRSEMNVSTLELGDSALYLCASLAGGVYNEQFFGPGTRLTVL.

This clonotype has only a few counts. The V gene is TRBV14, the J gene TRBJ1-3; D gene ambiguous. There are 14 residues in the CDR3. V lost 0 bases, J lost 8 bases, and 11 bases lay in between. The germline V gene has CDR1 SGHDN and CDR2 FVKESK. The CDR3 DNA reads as TGTGCCAGCAGCCAAGAACTAACTCTAGACACCATATATTTT. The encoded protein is CASSQELTLDTIYF. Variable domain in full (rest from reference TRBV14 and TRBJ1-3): EAGVTQFPSHSVIEKGQTVTLRCDPISGHDNLYWYRRVMGKEIKFLLHFVKESKQDESGMPNNRFLAERTGGTYSTLKVQPAELEDSGVYFCASSQELTLDTIYFGEGSWLTVV.

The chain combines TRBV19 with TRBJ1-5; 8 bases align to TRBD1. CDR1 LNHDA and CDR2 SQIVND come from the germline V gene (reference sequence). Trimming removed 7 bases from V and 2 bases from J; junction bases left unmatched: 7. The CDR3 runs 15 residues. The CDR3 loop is CASTSGTGGNQPQHF. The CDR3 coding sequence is TGTGCCAGTACCTCCGGGACAGGCGGCAATCAGCCCCAGCATTTT.

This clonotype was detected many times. CDR3 bases: TGTGCCAGCTCACCGCGAGGGTATTTCACAATTGATGAGCAGTTCTTC. Amino acids: CASSPRGYFTIDEQFF. This chain uses TRBV18 with TRBJ2-1, with a tentative D call TRBD2 (5 bases). The ends were cut back, 3 bases at V and 8 bases at J, with 20 bases in the middle. The length of the CDR3 is 16 residues. Germline CDR1 is KGHSH and CDR2 is LQKENI.

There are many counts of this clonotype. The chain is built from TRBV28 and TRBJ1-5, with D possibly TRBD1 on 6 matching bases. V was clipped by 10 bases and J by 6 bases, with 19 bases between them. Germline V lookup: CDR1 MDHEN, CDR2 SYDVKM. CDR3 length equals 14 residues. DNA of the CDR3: TGTGCCACCCGGATTACAGGGAATAGTCAGCCCCAGCATTTT. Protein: CATRITGNSQPQHF.

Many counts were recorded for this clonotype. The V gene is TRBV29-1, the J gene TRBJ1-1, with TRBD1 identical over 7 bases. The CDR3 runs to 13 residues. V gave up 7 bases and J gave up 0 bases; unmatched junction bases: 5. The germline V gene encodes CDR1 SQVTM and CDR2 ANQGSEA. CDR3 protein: CSGHRGMNTEAFF. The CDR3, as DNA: TGCAGCGGACACAGGGGTATGAACACTGAAGCTTTCTTT. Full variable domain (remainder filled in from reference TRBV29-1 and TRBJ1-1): SAVISQKPSRDICQRGTSLTIQCQVDSQVTMMFWYRQQPGQSLTLIATANQGSEATYESGFVIDKFPISRPNLTFSTLTVSNMSPEDSSIYLCSGHRGMNTEAFFGQGTRLTVV.

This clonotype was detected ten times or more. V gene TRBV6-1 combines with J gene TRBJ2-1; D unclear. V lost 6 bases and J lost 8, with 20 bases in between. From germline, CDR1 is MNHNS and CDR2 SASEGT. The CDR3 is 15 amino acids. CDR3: CASSPGSTPGHEQFF. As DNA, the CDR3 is TGTGCCAGCAGCCCTGGGTCCACTCCCGGGCATGAGCAGTTCTTC.

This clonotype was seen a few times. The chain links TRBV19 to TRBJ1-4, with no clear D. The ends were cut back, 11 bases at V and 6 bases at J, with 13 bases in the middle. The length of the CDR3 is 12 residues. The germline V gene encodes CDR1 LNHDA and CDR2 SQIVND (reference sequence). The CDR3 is CACGGLYEKLFF. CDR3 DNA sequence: TGTGCCTGTGGCGGATTATATGAAAAACTGTTTTTT.

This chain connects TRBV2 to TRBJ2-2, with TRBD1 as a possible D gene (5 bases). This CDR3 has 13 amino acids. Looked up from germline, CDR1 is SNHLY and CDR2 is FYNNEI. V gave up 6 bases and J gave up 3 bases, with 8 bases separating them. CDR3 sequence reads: CASRDRHTGELFF. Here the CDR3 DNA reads TGTGCCAGCAGAGACAGACACACCGGGGAGCTGTTTTTT. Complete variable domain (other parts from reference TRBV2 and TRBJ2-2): EPEVTQTPSHQVTQMGQEVILRCVPISNHLYFYWYRQILGQKVEFLVSFYNNEISEKSEIFDDQFSVERPDGSNFTLKIRSTKLEDSAMYFCASRDRHTGELFFGEGSRLTVL.

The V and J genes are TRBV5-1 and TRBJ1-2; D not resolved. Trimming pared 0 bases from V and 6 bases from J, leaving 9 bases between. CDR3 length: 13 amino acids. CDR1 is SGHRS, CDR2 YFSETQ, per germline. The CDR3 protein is CASSLEGSNGYTF. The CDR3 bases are TGCGCCAGCAGCTTGGAAGGGAGCAATGGCTACACCTTC.

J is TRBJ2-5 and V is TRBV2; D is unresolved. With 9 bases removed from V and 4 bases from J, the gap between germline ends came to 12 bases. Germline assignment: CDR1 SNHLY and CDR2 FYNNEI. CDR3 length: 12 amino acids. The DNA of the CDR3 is TGTGCCAGTCCGGGCCTCCCAGAGACCCAGTACTTC. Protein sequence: CASPGLPETQYF.

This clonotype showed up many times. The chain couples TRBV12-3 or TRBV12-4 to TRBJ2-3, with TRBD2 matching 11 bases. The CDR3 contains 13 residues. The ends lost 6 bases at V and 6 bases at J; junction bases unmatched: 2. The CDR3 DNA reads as TGTGCCAGCAGATGGACTAGCGGGGATACGCAGTATTTT. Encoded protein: CASRWTSGDTQYF.

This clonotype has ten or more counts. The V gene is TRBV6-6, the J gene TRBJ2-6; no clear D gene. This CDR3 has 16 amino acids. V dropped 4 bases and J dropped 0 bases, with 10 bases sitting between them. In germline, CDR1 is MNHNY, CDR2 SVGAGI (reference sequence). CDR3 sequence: CASSSLRVSGANVLTF. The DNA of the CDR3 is TGTGCCAGCAGTTCATTACGGGTCTCTGGGGCCAACGTCCTGACTTTC.

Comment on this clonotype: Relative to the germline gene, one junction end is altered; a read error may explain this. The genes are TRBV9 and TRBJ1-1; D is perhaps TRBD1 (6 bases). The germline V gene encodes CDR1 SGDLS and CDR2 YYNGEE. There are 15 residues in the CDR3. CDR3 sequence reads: CASSPHSGQNTEASF. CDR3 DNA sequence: TGTGCCAGCAGCCCCCACTCGGGACAAAACACTGAAGCTTCCTTT.

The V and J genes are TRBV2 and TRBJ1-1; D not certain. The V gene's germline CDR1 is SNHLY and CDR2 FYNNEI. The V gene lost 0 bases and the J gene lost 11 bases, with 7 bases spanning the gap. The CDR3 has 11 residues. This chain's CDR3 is CASSEAPRAFF. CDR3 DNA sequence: TGTGCCAGCAGTGAAGCCCCGAGGGCTTTCTTT.